The clone carrying this TCR beta chain was recorded a few times. The data stem from a study of blood T cell repertoires in COVID-19. About the study: COVID-19 samples collected from the United States, Italy and Spain covered acute and convalescent phases. PBMCs, B-cell-depleted T cells, or T cells were the source of the cDNA or gDNA that made up the material.

The CDR3 has 15 amino acids. Trimming stripped 1 base from V and 0 bases from J, with 7 bases between. The germline V gene encodes CDR1 SGHTA and CDR2 FQGNSA. Methods used by the authors: Reference gene primer amplification gave estimated nucleated cell counts. Clones were read by immunoSEQ multiplex PCR, and TCRdb kept only the in-frame ones, dropping some. That table furnishes V, J and clone size, whereas the DNA furnished D and trimming. Of around 180,000 clones in the sample, less than 90% were seen once. This receptor was identified in a man aged 65-85 years with active or convalescent COVID-19. The chain links TRBV7-2 to TRBJ1-3; D not resolved. Sequencing input: peripheral blood. The CDR3 loop is CASSLGRLSGNTIYF. The CDR3 nucleotides read TGTGCCAGCAGCTTAGGGCGGCTCTCTGGAAACACCATATATTTT.